Each of the 21 T cell receptor beta chains below was sequenced from the same sample in a study of blood T cells in healthy people across ages. The use of a sample-barcoded 5' primer and a J-beta primer mix characterized a second PCR of about 6 to 11 cycles. Each CDR3 protein is one row after TCRdb ran MiXCR on the 5' RACE reads. The data contain over 500,000 distinct CDR3 sequences, around 50% of them singletons. Sequencing was performed on blood. These receptors were taken from a woman of 80 years or more in good health.

The genes are TRBV21-1 and TRBJ1-5. TRBV21-1 is given as a pseudogene. This CDR3 region has 15 residues. For the CDR3, the DNA is TGTGCCAGCAGCAAAGCGCTTTCGAGCAATCAGCCCCAGCATTTT. As protein: CASSKALSSNQPQHF.

In its sample, this clonotype was seen a few times. The chain employs TRBV7-2 and TRBJ2-2; D might be TRBD2 (5 bases). Trimming pared 1 base from V and 4 bases from J, leaving 7 bases between. CDR3 size: 14 residues. Looked up from germline, CDR1 is SGHTA and CDR2 is FQGNSA. Written as DNA, the CDR3 is TGTGCCAGCAGCTTAGTAGCGATCACCGGGGAGCTGTTTTTT. Translation gives CASSLVAITGELFF.

This clonotype came up many times. The chain links TRBV3-1 to TRBJ1-2; 9 nucleotides agree with TRBD1. CDR1 is LGHDT, CDR2 YNNKEL, per germline (reference sequence). Unmatched junction bases numbered 7, after V lost 4 bases and J lost 7 bases. This CDR3 is 14 amino acids long. CDR3 residues: CASSPLDRGSGYTF. CDR3 sequence (DNA): TGTGCCAGCAGCCCACTCGACAGGGGGTCTGGCTACACCTTC.

As for this clonotype: A read error is possible here, since a much larger clone lies one base away. This chain links TRBV10-2 with TRBJ1-5, with TRBD1 as a possible D gene (5 bases). Germline-derived CDR1 and CDR2 are WSHSY and SAAADI. The CDR3 sequence is 15 residues long. CDR3 nucleotide sequence: TGCGCCAACAGTGAGTCGGGACGGGACAATCAGCCCCAGCATTTT. Translated: CANSESGRDNQPQHF.

This clonotype has just a few counts. A much more abundant neighbour one base away suggests this may be a read error. The chain has TRBV29-1 and TRBJ2-7; TRBD1 or TRBD2 may be the D gene (6 bases each). Trimming shortened V by 4 bases and J by 7 bases, and 14 bases separated the two germline ends. CDR1 is SQVTM and CDR2 is ANQGSEA in the germline V gene. The CDR3 has 12 residues. CDR3 sequence reads: CSVGGAGDEQYF. The CDR3 nucleotides read TGCAGCGTTGGGGGGGCTGGGGATGAGCAGTACTTC.

As to this clonotype: One junction end does not reproduce the germline sequence, and a read error may be involved. The CDR3 DNA sequence: TGCGCCAGCGGCCATGGTGGGACAGGGGAGTGGAGCTACACCTTC. Protein product: CASGHGGTGEWSYTF. The chain combines TRBV4-1 with TRBJ1-2; 10 bases are a match to TRBD1. The CDR3 has 15 residues. In germline, CDR1 is MGHRA, CDR2 YSYEKL.

This clonotype was seen a handful of times. The chain carries TRBV7-9 and TRBJ2-7, with TRBD2 matching 10 bases. V dropped 6 bases and J dropped 4; count of bases not matched to a gene: 9. The CDR3 is 15 amino acids. The germline V gene encodes CDR1 SEHNR and CDR2 FQNEAQ (reference sequence). The CDR3 coding sequence is TGTGCCAGCAGTTCCACTAGCGGGATATTTTACGAGCAGTACTTC. Encoded protein: CASSSTSGIFYEQYF.

The chain joins TRBV5-1 to TRBJ2-1, with D perhaps TRBD1 (6 bases). Gene TRBJ2-7 matches the end of the DNA better, so the J call may be wrong. Germline values: CDR1 SGHRS, CDR2 YFSETQ. The CDR3 totals 18 residues. CDR3 amino acids: CASSLAPTGLSSYNEQYF. The CDR3 DNA follows: TGCGCCAGCAGCTTAGCACCGACAGGTTTGAGCTCCTACAATGAGCAGTACTTC.

The V call is TRBV28, the J call TRBJ1-5; weak D call: TRBD1 (5 bases). CDR1 and CDR2 from the germline V gene are MDHEN and SYDVKM. The CDR3 consists of 12 residues. V dropped 6 bases and J dropped 11 bases, with 14 bases sitting between them. The CDR3 loop is CASSAGSAAQHF. CDR3 bases: TGTGCCAGCAGCGCAGGGTCCGCGGCCCAGCATTTT.

This clonotype was observed many times. V gene TRBV27 combines with J gene TRBJ2-3; a possible D gene is TRBD2 (5 bases). V was cut by 1 base and J by 2 bases, with 10 bases left in between. In germline, CDR1 is MNHEY, CDR2 SMNVEV (reference sequence). This CDR3 region has 15 residues. DNA for the CDR3: TGTGCCAGCAGTTTATATGCGGGTGTCACAGATACGCAGTATTTT. Translated, it gives CASSLYAGVTDTQYF.

This clonotype was recorded many times. V is TRBV7-2 and J is TRBJ2-6; 15 positions match TRBD2. Germline CDR1 and CDR2: SGHTA and FQGNSA. The CDR3 runs 21 residues. The V segment lost 2 bases and the J segment 1 base; nucleotides outside the gene matches: 9. The CDR3 region is CASSLRGTSGRLLSGANVLTF. CDR3 nucleotides: TGTGCCAGCAGCTTACGCGGGACTAGCGGGAGGTTACTATCTGGGGCCAACGTCCTGACTTTC.

At least ten counts were recorded for this clonotype. This sequence joins TRBV2 and TRBJ1-2, with D possibly matching TRBD1 (6 bases). Germline V CDR1 and CDR2: SNHLY, FYNNEI. There are 14 residues in the CDR3. Trimming cost V 10 bases and J 8 bases, with 23 bases left between them. CDR3: CAITLRGGQWGYTF. The CDR3 nucleotides are TGTGCCATCACACTAAGAGGTGGACAGTGGGGCTACACCTTC.

This clonotype has at least ten counts. The CDR3 DNA follows: TGTGCCAGCAGCCGGCGGGAGGGTTACAATGAGCAGTTCTTC. Translation: CASSRREGYNEQFF. The chain recombines TRBV27 with TRBJ2-1, with 9 bases lining up with TRBD2. CDR3 length: 14 amino acids. The germline CDR1 and CDR2 sequences are MNHEY and SMNVEV (reference sequence). V shed 6 bases, J shed 4 bases, and the junction held 4 bases outside the gene matches.

In this sample, this clonotype turned up a few times. This chain links TRBV29-1 with TRBJ2-7; a possible D gene is TRBD2 (6 bases). This CDR3 region has 13 residues. The germline V gene encodes CDR1 SQVTM and CDR2 ANQGSEA. Between the trimmed V and J ends, which lost 3 bases and 7 bases, there was a span of 16 bases. The CDR3, as DNA: TGCAGCGTTGAGGGTAGGAGGGGCAATGAGCAGTACTTC. As protein: CSVEGRRGNEQYF.

V is TRBV12-3 or TRBV12-4 and J is TRBJ1-2; 9 bases fit TRBD1. This CDR3 is 14 amino acids long. Trimming removed 6 bases from V and 6 bases from J; junction bases left unmatched: 8. CDR3 residues: CASSPGQGLDGYTF. CDR3 DNA sequence: TGTGCCAGCAGCCCCGGACAGGGGCTTGATGGCTACACCTTC.

The sample holds a few counts of this clonotype. The V call is TRBV6-2 or TRBV6-3, the J call TRBJ2-4; no definite D call. The V and J ends lost 6 bases and 6 bases respectively, with 15 bases between them. Germline V gene sequence: CDR1 MNHEY, CDR2 SVGEGT. This CDR3 has 14 residues. CDR3 nucleotide sequence: TGTGCCAGCAGCAGAGTGCCGGCGGTAAACATTCAGTACTTC. Amino acid sequence: CASSRVPAVNIQYF.

This clonotype was counted at least ten times. The rearrangement uses TRBV7-3 and TRBJ2-1; TRBD2 matches 7 bases. CDR1 is SGHTA, CDR2 FQGTGA, per germline. V shed 8 bases, J shed 5 bases, and the junction held 24 bases outside the gene matches. The CDR3 spans 19 residues. CDR3 sequence (DNA): TGTGCCAGCCCCTTGCGAGGGACTAACAGCCCTGTATATAACAATGAGCAGTTCTTC. Protein: CASPLRGTNSPVYNNEQFF. Full variable domain (missing parts from reference TRBV7-3 and TRBJ2-1): GAGVSQTPSNKVTEKGKYVELRCDPISGHTALYWYRQSLGQGPEFLIYFQGTGAADDSGLPNDRFFAVRPEGSVSTLKIQRTERGDSAVYLCASPLRGTNSPVYNNEQFFGPGTRLTVL.

The chain is built from TRBV11-2 and TRBJ2-2; D is perhaps TRBD1 or TRBD2 (5 bases each). Trimming cost V 3 bases and J 7 bases, with 18 bases left between them. Looked up from germline, CDR1 is SGHAT and CDR2 is FQNNGV. The CDR3 is made up of 16 amino acids. This CDR3 is CASSFEGSRVLGELFF. CDR3 bases: TGTGCCAGCAGCTTCGAGGGGAGCAGGGTACTCGGGGAGCTGTTTTTT.

On this clonotype: This may stem from a read error, because a much larger clone lies one nucleotide away. The chain recombines TRBV6-1 with TRBJ2-3; D ambiguous. Looked up from germline, CDR1 is MNHNS and CDR2 is SASEGT. This CDR3 is 15 amino acids long. Trimming shortened V by 4 bases and J by 2 bases, and 13 bases separated the two germline ends. As DNA, the CDR3 is TGTGCCAGCAGTGGGGCACGCACTAACACAGATACGCAGTATTTT. This gives the protein CASSGARTNTDTQYF.

A word on this clonotype: A much larger clone lies one base from this, so it may be a read error. The rearrangement links TRBV6-6 to TRBJ2-7, with D hard to call. CDR1 and CDR2 (germline): MNHNY, SVGAGI (reference sequence). The V gene lost 4 bases and the J gene lost 7 bases, with 11 bases spanning the gap. This CDR3 has 12 residues. CDR3: CASSSEGNEQYF. The CDR3 DNA reads as TGTGCCAGCAGTTCTGAAGGGAATGAGCAGTACTTC.

The V gene is TRBV5-1, the J gene TRBJ2-2; 14 bases are shared with TRBD2. The V segment lost 4 bases and the J segment 2 bases; nucleotides outside the gene matches: 10. In germline, CDR1 is SGHRS, CDR2 YFSETQ. CDR3 length equals 19 residues. The CDR3, as DNA: TGCGCCAGCAGCGGAACCCCGGGACTAGCGGGGGCAAACACCGGGGAGCTGTTTTTT. This encodes CASSGTPGLAGANTGELFF.